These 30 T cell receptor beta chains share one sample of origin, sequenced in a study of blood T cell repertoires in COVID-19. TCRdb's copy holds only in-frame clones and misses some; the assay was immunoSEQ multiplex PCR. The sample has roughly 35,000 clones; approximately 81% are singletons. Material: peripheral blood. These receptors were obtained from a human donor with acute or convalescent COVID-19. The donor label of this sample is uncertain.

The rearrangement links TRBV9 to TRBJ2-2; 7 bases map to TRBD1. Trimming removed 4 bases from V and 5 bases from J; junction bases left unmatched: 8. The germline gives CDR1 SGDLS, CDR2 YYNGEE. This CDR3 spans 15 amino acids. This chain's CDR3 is CASSPGTTGTGELFF. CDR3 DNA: TGTGCCAGCAGCCCGGGTACGACAGGGACCGGGGAGCTGTTTTTT.

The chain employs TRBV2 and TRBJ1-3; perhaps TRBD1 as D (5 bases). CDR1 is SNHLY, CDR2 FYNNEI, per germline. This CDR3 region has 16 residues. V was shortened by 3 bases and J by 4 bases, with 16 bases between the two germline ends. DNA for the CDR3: TGTGCCAGCAGTGAGTTTCAGGGTTCTGCCGGAAACACCATATATTTT. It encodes CASSEFQGSAGNTIYF. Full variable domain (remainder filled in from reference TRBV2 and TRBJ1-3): EPEVTQTPSHQVTQMGQEVILRCVPISNHLYFYWYRQILGQKVEFLVSFYNNEISEKSEIFDDQFSVERPDGSNFTLKIRSTKLEDSAMYFCASSEFQGSAGNTIYFGEGSWLTVV.

Here the CDR3 reads CASSQAGAPSGNTIYF. In nucleotides, the CDR3 is TGTGCCAGCAGCCAAGCAGGGGCCCCCTCTGGAAACACCATATATTTT. V is TRBV14 and J is TRBJ1-3; D may be TRBD1 (6 bases). Trimming stripped 1 base from V and 0 bases from J, with 10 bases between. The CDR3 covers 16 residues. Germline V gene sequence: CDR1 SGHDN, CDR2 FVKESK.

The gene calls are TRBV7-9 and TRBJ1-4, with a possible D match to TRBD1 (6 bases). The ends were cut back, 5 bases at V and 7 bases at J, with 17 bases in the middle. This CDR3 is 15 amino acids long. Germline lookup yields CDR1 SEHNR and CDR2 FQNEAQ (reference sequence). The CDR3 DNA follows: TGTGCCAGCAGCGCCGGGACAAGGGACCCTGAAAAACTGTTTTTT. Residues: CASSAGTRDPEKLFF.

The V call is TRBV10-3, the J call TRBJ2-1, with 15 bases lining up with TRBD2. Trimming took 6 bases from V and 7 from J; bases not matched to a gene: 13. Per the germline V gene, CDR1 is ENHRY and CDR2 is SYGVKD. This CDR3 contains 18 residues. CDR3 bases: TGTGCCATCAGGGTGGGGACTAGCGGGGGGCCAAGGTGGAATGAGCAGTTCTTC. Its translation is CAIRVGTSGGPRWNEQFF.

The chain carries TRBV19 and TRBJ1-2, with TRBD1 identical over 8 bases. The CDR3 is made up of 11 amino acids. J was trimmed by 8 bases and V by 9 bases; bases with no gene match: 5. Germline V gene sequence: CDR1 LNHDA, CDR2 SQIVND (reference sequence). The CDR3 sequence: CASPTGDGYTF. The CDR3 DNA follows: TGTGCCAGCCCGACAGGGGACGGCTACACCTTC.

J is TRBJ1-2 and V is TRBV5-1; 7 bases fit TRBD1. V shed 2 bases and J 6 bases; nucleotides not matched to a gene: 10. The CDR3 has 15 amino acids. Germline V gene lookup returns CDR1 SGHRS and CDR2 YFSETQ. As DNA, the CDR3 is TGCGCCAGCAGCTTAAACAGGGGCCAGGGGAATGGCTACACCTTC. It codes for CASSLNRGQGNGYTF.

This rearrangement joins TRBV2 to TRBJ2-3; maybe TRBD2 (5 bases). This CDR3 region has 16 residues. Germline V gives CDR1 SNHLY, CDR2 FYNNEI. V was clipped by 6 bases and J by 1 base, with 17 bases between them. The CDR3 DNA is TGTGCCAGCAGCCTCCCTTTTAGCGAGCGCACAGATACGCAGTATTTT. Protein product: CASSLPFSERTDTQYF.

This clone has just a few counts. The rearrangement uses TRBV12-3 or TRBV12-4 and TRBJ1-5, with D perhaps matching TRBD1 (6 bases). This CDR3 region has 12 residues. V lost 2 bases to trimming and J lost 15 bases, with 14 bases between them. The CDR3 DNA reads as TGTGCCAGCAGTTTAAGGGGGTTACGCTTGCATTTT. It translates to CASSLRGLRLHF.

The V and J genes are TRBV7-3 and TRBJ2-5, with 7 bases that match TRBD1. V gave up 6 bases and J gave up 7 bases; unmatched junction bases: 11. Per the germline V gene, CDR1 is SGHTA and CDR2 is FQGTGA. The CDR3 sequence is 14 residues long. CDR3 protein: CASSPTGFGRTQYF. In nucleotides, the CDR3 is TGTGCCAGCAGTCCGACAGGGTTCGGAAGGACCCAGTACTTC. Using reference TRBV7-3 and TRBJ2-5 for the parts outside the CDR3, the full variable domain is GAGVSQTPSNKVTEKGKYVELRCDPISGHTALYWYRQSLGQGPEFLIYFQGTGAADDSGLPNDRFFAVRPEGSVSTLKIQRTERGDSAVYLCASSPTGFGRTQYFGPGTRLLVL.

The CDR3, as DNA: TGTGCCAGCAGCCCCCAGGGATCGTATGGCTACACCTTC. Amino acid sequence: CASSPQGSYGYTF. The J gene is TRBJ1-2, the V gene TRBV9; possibly TRBD1 for D (5 bases). The V and J ends lost 4 bases and 5 bases respectively, with 12 bases between them. Germline V gives CDR1 SGDLS, CDR2 YYNGEE. The CDR3 length is 13 residues.

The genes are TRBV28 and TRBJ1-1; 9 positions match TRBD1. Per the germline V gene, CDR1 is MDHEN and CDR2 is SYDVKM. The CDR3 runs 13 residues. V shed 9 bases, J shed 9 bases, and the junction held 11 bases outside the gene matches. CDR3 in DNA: TGTGCCAGTCTCCGACGGGGACAGGGTCAAGCTTTCTTT. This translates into CASLRRGQGQAFF.

CDR3 sequence (DNA): TGTGCCAGCAGCACCCGGACAGGGGGCGCGGGCGGCTACACCTTC. Its translation is CASSTRTGGAGGYTF. The chain carries TRBV7-8 and TRBJ1-2, with TRBD1 identical over 11 bases. The CDR3 covers 15 residues. V shed 5 bases, J shed 8 bases, and the junction held 10 bases outside the gene matches. CDR1 is SGHVS, CDR2 FQNEAQ, per germline.

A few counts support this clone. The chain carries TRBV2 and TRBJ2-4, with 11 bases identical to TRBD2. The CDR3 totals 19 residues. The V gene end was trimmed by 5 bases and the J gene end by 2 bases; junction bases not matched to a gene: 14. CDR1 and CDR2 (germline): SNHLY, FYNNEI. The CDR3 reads CASSRRGLAVQRTKNIQYF. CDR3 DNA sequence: TGTGCCAGCAGTCGACGGGGACTAGCGGTGCAACGGACCAAAAACATTCAGTACTTC.

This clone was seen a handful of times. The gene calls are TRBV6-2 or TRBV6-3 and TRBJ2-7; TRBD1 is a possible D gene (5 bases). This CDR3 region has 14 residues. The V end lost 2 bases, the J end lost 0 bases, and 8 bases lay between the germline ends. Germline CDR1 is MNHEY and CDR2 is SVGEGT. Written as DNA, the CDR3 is TGTGCCAGCAGTTACGTGGGGCCCTCCTACGAGCAGTACTTC. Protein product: CASSYVGPSYEQYF.

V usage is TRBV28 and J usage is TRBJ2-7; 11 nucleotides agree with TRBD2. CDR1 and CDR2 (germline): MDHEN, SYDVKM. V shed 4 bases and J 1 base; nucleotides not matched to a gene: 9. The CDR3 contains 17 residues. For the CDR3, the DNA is TGTGCCAGCAGTTCCCCACTAGCGGGGGCCCCTTCCTACGAGCAGTACTTC. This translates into CASSSPLAGAPSYEQYF. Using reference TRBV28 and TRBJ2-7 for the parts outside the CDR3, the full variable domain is DVKVTQSSRYLVKRTGEKVFLECVQDMDHENMFWYRQDPGLGLRLIYFSYDVKMKEKGDIPEGYSVSREKKERFSLILESASTNQTSMYLCASSSPLAGAPSYEQYFGPGTRLTVT.

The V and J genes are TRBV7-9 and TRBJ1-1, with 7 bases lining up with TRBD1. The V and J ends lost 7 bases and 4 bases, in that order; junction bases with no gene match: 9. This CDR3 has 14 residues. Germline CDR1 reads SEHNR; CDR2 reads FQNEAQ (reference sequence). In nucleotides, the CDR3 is TGTGCCAGCATTCGACAGGGCGAAGTCACTGAAGCTTTCTTT. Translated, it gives CASIRQGEVTEAFF.

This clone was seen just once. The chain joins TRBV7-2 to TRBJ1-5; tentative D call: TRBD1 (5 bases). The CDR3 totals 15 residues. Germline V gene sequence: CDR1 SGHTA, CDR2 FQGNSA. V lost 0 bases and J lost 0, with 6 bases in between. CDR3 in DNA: TGTGCCAGCAGCTTAGCAGGGGATAGCAATCAGCCCCAGCATTTT. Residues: CASSLAGDSNQPQHF. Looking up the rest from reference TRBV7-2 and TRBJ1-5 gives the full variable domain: GAGVSQSPSNKVTEKGKDVELRCDPISGHTALYWYRQSLGQGLEFLIYFQGNSAPDKSGLPSDRFSAERTGGSVSTLTIQRTQQEDSAVYLCASSLAGDSNQPQHFGDGTRLSIL.

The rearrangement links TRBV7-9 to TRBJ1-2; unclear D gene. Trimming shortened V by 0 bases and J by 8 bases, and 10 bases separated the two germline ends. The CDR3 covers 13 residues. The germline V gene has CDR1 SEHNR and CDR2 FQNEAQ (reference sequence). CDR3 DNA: TGTGCCAGCAGCTTAGCGCAGGTCTGGGGCTACACCTTC. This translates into CASSLAQVWGYTF.

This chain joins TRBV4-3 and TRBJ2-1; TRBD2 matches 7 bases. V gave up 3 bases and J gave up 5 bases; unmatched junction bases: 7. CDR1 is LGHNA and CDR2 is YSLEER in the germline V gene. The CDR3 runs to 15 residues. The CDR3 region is CASSQGGVGHNEQFF. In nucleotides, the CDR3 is TGCGCCAGCAGCCAGGGGGGGGTAGGACACAATGAGCAGTTCTTC.

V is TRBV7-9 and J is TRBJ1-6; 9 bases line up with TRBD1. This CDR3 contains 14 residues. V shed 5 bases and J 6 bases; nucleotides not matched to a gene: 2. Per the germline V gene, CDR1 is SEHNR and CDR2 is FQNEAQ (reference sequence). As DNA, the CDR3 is TGTGCCAGCAGCGGACAGGGGACTAATTCACCCCTCCACTTT. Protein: CASSGQGTNSPLHF.

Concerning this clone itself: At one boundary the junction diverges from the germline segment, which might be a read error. DNA for the CDR3: TGTGCCACCAGTGATGGAGCGGTTACTTCCTTC. It specifies CATSDGAVTSF. This rearrangement joins TRBV24-1 to TRBJ2-7, with D perhaps TRBD2 (5 bases). The germline gives CDR1 KGHDR, CDR2 SFDVKD. This CDR3 contains 11 residues.

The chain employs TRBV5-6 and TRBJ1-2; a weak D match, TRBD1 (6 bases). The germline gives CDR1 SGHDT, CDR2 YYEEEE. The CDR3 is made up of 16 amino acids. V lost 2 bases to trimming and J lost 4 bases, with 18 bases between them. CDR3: CASSFIRGQGGYGYTF. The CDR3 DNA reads TGTGCCAGCAGCTTTATACGTGGGCAAGGGGGCTATGGCTACACCTTC.

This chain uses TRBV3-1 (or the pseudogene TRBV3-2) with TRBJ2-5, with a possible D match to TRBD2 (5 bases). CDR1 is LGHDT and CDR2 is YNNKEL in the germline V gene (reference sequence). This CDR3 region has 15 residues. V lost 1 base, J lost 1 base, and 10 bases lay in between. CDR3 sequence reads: CASSQVATSQETQYF. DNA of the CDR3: TGTGCCAGCAGCCAAGTAGCGACCAGCCAAGAGACCCAGTACTTC.

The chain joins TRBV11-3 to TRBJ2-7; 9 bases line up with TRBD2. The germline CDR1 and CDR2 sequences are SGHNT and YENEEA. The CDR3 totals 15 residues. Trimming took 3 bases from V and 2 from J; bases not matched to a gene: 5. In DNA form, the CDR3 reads TGTGCCAGCAGCTTTCCAGCGGGGGGCACCTACGAGCAGTACTTC. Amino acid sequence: CASSFPAGGTYEQYF.

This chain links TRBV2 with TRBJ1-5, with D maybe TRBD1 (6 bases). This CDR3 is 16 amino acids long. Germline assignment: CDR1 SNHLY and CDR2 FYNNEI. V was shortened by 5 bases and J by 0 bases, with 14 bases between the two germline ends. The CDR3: CASSRGGHSSNQPQHF. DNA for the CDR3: TGTGCCAGCAGTCGAGGGGGACATTCTAGCAATCAGCCCCAGCATTTT.

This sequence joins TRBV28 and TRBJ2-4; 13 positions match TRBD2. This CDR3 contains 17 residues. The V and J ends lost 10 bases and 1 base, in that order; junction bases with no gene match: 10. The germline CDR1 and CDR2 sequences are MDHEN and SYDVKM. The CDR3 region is CATNPLAGGTAKNIQYF. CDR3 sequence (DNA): TGTGCCACAAATCCACTAGCGGGGGGGACGGCCAAAAACATTCAGTACTTC.

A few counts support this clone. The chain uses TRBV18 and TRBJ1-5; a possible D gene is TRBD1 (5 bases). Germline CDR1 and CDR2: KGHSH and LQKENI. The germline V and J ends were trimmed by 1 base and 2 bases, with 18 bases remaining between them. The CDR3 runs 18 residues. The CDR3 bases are TGTGCCAGCTCACCACTGGCAACAACAGGCTGGGGCAATCAGCCCCAGCATTTT. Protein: CASSPLATTGWGNQPQHF.

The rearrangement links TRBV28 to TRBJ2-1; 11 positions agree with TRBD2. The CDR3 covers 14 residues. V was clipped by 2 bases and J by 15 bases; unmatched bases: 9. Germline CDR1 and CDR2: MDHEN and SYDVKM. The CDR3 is CASSLPHTSGSLFF. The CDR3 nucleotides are TGTGCCAGCAGTTTACCCCACACTAGCGGGAGCCTGTTCTTC.

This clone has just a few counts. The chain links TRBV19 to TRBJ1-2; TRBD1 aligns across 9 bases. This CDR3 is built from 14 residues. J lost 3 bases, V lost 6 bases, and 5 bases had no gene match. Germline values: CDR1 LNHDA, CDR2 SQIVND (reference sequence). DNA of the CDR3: TGTGCCAGTAGAGAACAGGGGGCAGACTATGGCTACACCTTC. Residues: CASREQGADYGYTF.